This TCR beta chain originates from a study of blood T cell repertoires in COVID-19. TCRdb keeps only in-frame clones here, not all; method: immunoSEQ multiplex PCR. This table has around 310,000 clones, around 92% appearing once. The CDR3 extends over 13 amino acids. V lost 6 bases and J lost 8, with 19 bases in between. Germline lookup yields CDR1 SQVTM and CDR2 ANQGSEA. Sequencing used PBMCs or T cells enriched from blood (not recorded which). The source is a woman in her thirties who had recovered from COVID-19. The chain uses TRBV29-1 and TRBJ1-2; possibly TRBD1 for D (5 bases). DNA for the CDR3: TGCAGCGTACAGGTAGTGGCCCTGGGAGGCTACACCTTC. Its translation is CSVQVVALGGYTF. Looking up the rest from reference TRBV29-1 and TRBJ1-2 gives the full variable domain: SAVISQKPSRDICQRGTSLTIQCQVDSQVTMMFWYRQQPGQSLTLIATANQGSEATYESGFVIDKFPISRPNLTFSTLTVSNMSPEDSSIYLCSVQVVALGGYTFGSGTRLTVV.